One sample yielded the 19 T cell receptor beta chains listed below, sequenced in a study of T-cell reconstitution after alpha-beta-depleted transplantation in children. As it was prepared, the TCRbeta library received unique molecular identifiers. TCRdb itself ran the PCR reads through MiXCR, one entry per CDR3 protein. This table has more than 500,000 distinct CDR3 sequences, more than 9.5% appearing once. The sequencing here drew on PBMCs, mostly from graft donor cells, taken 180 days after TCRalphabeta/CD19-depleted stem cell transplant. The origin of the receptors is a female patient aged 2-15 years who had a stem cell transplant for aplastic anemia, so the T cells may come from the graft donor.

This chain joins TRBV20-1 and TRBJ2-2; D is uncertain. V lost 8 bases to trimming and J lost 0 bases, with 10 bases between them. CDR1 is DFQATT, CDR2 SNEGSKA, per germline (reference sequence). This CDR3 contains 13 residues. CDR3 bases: TGCAGTCTACGGACGACGAACACCGGGGAGCTGTTTTTT. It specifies CSLRTTNTGELFF.

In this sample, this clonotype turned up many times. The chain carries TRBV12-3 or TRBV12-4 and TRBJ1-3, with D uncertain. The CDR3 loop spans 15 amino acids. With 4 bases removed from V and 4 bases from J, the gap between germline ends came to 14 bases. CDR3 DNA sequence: TGTGCCAGCAGTTGTCTGGGGTTTTGGGGAAACACCATATATTTT. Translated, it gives CASSCLGFWGNTIYF.

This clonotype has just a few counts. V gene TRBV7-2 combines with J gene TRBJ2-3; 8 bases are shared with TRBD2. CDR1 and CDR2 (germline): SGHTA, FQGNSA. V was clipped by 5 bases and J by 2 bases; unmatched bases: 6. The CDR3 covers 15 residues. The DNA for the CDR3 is TGTGCCAGCAGCCCAGGGACTAGGTCCACAGATACGCAGTATTTT. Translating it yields CASSPGTRSTDTQYF.

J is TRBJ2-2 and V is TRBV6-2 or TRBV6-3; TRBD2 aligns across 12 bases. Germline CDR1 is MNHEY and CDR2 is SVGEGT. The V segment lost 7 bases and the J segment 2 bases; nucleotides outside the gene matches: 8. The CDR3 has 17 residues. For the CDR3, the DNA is TGTGCCAGCACCACCCTAGCGGGAGGGCGAAACACCGGGGAGCTGTTTTTT. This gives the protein CASTTLAGGRNTGELFF.

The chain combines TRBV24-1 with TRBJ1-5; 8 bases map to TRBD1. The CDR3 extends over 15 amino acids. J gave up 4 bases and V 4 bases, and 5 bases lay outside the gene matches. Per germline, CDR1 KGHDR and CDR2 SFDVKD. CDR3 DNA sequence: TGTGCCACCAGTGACCAGGGGACAGGAAATCAGCCCCAGCATTTT. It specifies CATSDQGTGNQPQHF.

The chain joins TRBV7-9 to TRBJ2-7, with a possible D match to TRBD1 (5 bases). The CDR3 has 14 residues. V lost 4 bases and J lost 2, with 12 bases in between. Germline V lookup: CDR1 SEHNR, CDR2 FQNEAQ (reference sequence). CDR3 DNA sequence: TGTGCCAGCAGCTATCCCGGACAACCCTACGAGCAGTACTTC. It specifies CASSYPGQPYEQYF. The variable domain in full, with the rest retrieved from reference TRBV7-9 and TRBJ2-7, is DTGVSQNPRHKITKRGQNVTFRCDPISEHNRLYWYRQTLGQGPEFLTYFQNEAQLEKSRLLSDRFSAERPKGSFSTLEIQRTEQGDSAMYLCASSYPGQPYEQYFGPGTRLTVT.

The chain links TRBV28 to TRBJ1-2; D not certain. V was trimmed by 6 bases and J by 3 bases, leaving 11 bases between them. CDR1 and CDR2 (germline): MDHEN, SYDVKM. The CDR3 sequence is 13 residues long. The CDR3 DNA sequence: TGTGCCAGCAGGGACGGCGTCGACTATGGCTACACCTTC. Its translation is CASRDGVDYGYTF.

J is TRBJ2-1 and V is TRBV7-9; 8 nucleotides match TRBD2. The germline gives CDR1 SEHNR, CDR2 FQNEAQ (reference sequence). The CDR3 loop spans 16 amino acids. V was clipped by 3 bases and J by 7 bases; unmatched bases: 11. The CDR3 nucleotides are TGTGCCAGCAGCTTCCACCAAGGACTAGCTGGAAATGAGCAGTTCTTC. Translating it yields CASSFHQGLAGNEQFF.

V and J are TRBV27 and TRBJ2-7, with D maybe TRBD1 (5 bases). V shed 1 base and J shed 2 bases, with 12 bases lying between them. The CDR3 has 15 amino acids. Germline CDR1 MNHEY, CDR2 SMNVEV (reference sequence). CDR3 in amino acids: CASSLYEQGTYEQYF. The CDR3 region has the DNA TGTGCCAGCAGTTTATATGAGCAGGGCACCTACGAGCAGTACTTC.

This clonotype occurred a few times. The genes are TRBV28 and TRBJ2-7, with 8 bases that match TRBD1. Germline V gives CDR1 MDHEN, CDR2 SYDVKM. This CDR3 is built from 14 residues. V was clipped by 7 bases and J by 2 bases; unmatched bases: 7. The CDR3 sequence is CASTRTGIPYEQYF. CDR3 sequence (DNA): TGTGCCAGCACCAGGACAGGGATCCCCTACGAGCAGTACTTC. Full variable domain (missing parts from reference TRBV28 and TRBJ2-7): DVKVTQSSRYLVKRTGEKVFLECVQDMDHENMFWYRQDPGLGLRLIYFSYDVKMKEKGDIPEGYSVSREKKERFSLILESASTNQTSMYLCASTRTGIPYEQYFGPGTRLTVT.

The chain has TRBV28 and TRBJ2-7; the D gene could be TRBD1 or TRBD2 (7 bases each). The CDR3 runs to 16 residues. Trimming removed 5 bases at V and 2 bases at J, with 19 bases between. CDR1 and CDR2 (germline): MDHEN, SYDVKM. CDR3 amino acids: CASSAGADRLAYEQYF. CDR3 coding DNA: TGTGCCAGCAGTGCGGGGGCGGACAGGCTGGCCTACGAGCAGTACTTC. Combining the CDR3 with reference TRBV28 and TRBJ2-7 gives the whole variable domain DVKVTQSSRYLVKRTGEKVFLECVQDMDHENMFWYRQDPGLGLRLIYFSYDVKMKEKGDIPEGYSVSREKKERFSLILESASTNQTSMYLCASSAGADRLAYEQYFGPGTRLTVT.

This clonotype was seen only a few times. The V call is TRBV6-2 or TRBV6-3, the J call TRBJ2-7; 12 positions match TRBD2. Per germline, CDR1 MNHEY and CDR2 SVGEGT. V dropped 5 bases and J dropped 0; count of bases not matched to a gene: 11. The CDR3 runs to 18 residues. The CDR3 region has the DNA TGTGCCAGCAGTCCCCCCGGACTAGCGGGACTTCACTCCTACGAGCAGTACGTC. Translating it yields CASSPPGLAGLHSYEQYV.

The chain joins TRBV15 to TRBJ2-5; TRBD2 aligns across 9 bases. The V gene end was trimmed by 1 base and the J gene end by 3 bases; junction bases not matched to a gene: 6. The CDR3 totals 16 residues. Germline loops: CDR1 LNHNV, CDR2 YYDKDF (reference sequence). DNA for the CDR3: TGTGCCACCAGCAGAGCTTTTGCTAGCGGGGAAGAGACCCAGTACTTC. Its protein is CATSRAFASGEETQYF.

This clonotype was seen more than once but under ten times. The CDR3 loop is CAISEPGGLAGEGDTQYF. The DNA for the CDR3 is TGTGCCATCAGTGAACCCGGGGGACTAGCGGGAGAAGGAGATACGCAGTATTTT. The rearrangement joins TRBV10-3 to TRBJ2-3; TRBD2 matches at 14 bases. The trim removed 3 bases at V and 5 bases at J, leaving 10 bases unmatched. The CDR3 is 18 amino acids. Germline V gives CDR1 ENHRY, CDR2 SYGVKD.

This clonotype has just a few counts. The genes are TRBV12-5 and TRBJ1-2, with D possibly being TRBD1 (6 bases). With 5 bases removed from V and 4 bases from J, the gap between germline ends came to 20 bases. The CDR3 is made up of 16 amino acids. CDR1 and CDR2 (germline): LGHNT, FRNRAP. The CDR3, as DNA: TGTGCTAGTGGTCCCTGGACAGTTACCCCCATCTATGGCTACACCTTC. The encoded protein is CASGPWTVTPIYGYTF.

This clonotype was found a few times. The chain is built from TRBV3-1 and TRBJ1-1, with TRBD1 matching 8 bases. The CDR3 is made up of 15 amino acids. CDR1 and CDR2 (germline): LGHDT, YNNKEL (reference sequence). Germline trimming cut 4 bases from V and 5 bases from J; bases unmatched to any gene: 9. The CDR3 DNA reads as TGTGCCAGCAGCCCTTGGGGCAGGGGGCAAACTGAAGCTTTCTTT. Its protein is CASSPWGRGQTEAFF.

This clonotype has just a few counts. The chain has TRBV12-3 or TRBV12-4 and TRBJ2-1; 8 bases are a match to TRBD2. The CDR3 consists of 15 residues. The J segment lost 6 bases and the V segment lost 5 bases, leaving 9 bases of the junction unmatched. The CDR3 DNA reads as TGTGCCAGCAGTGGGAGCGGGAGTAAGGTCAATGAGCAGTTCTTC. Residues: CASSGSGSKVNEQFF.

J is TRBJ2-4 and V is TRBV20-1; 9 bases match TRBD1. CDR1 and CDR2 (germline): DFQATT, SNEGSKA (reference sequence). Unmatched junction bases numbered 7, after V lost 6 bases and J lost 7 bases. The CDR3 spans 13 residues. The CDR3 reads CSAPGQGTNIQYF. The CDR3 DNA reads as TGCAGTGCCCCGGGACAGGGCACGAACATTCAGTACTTC.

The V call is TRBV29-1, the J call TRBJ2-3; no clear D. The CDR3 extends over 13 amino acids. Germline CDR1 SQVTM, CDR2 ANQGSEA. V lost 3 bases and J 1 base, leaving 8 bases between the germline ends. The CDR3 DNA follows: TGCAGCGTTGACCGTTTGGGCACAGATACGCAGTATTTT. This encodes CSVDRLGTDTQYF.